A single count supports the clone carrying this T cell receptor (beta chain). The CDR3 sequence is 14 residues long. V lost 4 bases and J 2 bases, leaving 12 bases between the germline ends. The germline V gene encodes CDR1 MGHDK and CDR2 SYGVNS. This sample was included in a study of blood T cell repertoires in COVID-19. Turning to the study itself: COVID-19 samples from acute and convalescent phases originated in the United States, Italy and Spain. In each case, the material was cDNA or gDNA derived from T cells, B-cell-depleted T cells, or PBMCs.

As processed by the authors: Quantification of nucleated cells was approximated via reference gene primer amplification. Sequenced by immunoSEQ multiplex PCR; TCRdb stores in-frame clones only, minus some. V and J calls and clone size follow that table, whereas D and trimming were derived from the DNA. The sample shows 250,000 or so clones, 88% of them seen only once. V gene TRBV25-1 combines with J gene TRBJ2-7, with D tentatively TRBD1 (6 bases). The receptor was isolated from a man older than 75 with acute or convalescent COVID-19. Material: peripheral blood. The CDR3 sequence: CASSGRTVPYEQYF. The CDR3 DNA is TGTGCCAGCAGTGGTAGGACAGTACCCTACGAGCAGTACTTC.